Given below is one T cell receptor beta chain in context. The data stem from a study of blood T cell repertoires in COVID-19. Study-level background: Collection of acute and convalescent COVID-19 samples took place in the United States, Italy and Spain.

In the source study's methods: Reference gene primers were amplified, and this amplification served to estimate nucleated cell counts. This table comes from immunoSEQ multiplex PCR, and its TCRdb copy is limited to in-frame clones, with some not included. V, J and clone size reflect that table, while D and trimming were determined from the DNA. The sample has 250,000 to 350,000 clones, 75% to 90% seen once. The V and J ends lost 3 bases and 5 bases respectively, with 17 bases between them. This CDR3 comprises 15 residues. Germline V gene sequence: CDR1 SGHRS, CDR2 YFSETQ. Sequencing used peripheral blood. This sequence originates from a woman aged 25-40 years who had recovered from COVID-19. The chain is built from TRBV5-1 and TRBJ1-2, with D perhaps matching TRBD1 (6 bases). Here the CDR3 reads CASSYTRGGGYGYTF. DNA of the CDR3: TGCGCCAGCAGCTATACCAGGGGCGGAGGTTATGGCTACACCTTC.